The source of this TCR beta chain is a study of OX40 agonist ivuxolimab in advanced cancers. Study background: The patients got ivuxolimab, which is an agonistic anti-OX40 (CD134) antibody.

The CDR3 sequence is 12 residues long. Trimming at V came to 5 bases and at J to 6 bases, leaving 4 bases not matched to a gene. In germline, CDR1 is SGHVS, CDR2 FNYEAQ. Only in-frame clones appear in the TCRdb table, and some are missing; sequencing was by immunoSEQ multiplex PCR. Of around 29,000 clones listed, about 86% are singletons. The rearrangement uses TRBV7-6 and TRBJ2-7; 7 positions match TRBD2. The clonotype originates from an adult with an advanced solid tumor such as melanoma, head and neck, liver or kidney cancer. The specimen comprised CD4+ or CD8+ T cells sorted from blood, sampled in a trial of the OX40 agonist ivuxolimab. The CDR3 spells CASSAGDGEQYF. CDR3 coding DNA: TGTGCCAGCAGCGCGGGGGACGGCGAGCAGTACTTC.